The entry that follows covers one TCR beta chain sequence. Distinct nucleotide sequences in the sample also encode this CDR3. The data originate from a study of blood T cell repertoires in COVID-19. Per the study methods: Reference gene primer amplification gave nucleated cell count estimates. Repertoires were generated with immunoSEQ multiplex PCR, while TCRdb's copy carries only in-frame clones and drops some. D and trimming were read from the DNA, whereas the V and J calls and clone size are those reported in that table. Among about 87,000 clones listed, 70% to 85% were seen once. The CDR3 totals 14 residues. The ends were cut back, 0 bases at V and 1 base at J, with 7 bases in the middle. Germline-derived CDR1 and CDR2 are SGHRS and YFSETQ.

The sequence derives from an elderly woman with COVID-19, enrolled during active disease. The chain joins TRBV5-1 to TRBJ2-5; unclear D gene. Sequences were obtained from peripheral blood. The CDR3 loop is CASSLGQIQETQYF. In nucleotides, the CDR3 is TGCGCCAGCAGCTTGGGACAAATCCAAGAGACCCAGTACTTC.